This T cell receptor (beta chain) is from a study of T cell responses to AZD1222 COVID-19 vaccine. The study, taken as a whole, reports: Donors, mostly white British, included more females; clonal diversity was possibly underestimated. The number of AZD1222 recipients seropositive at baseline was only 5 to 7.

TCRdb keeps only in-frame clones here, not all; method: immunoSEQ multiplex PCR. The sample contains some 110,000 clones, 80% to 90% of which appear only once. The CDR3 has 13 residues. Germline loops: CDR1 MDHEN, CDR2 SYDVKM. Trimming took off 9 bases at V and 6 bases at J, with 15 bases between the two ends. A note on this clone: Its antigen remains unidentified.

This sequence was found in an adult in good health. Specimen: peripheral blood, collected on day 0 of AZD1222 vaccination. The chain combines TRBV28 with TRBJ1-5, with D perhaps matching TRBD1 (5 bases). The CDR3 region has the DNA TGTGCCAGTTTTTCGGGGGGGGGTCAGCCCCAGCATTTT. Its translation is CASFSGGGQPQHF.